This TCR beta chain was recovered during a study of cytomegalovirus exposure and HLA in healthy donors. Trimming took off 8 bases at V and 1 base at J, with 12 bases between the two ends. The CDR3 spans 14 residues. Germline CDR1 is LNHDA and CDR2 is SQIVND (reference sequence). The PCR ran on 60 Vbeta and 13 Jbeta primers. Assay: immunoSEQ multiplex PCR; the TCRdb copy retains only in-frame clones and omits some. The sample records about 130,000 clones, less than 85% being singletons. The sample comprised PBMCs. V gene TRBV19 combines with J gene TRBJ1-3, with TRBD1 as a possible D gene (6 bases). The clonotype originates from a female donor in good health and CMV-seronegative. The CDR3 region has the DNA TGTGCCAGTTACAAACAGGGATCTGGAAACACCATATATTTT. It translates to CASYKQGSGNTIYF.